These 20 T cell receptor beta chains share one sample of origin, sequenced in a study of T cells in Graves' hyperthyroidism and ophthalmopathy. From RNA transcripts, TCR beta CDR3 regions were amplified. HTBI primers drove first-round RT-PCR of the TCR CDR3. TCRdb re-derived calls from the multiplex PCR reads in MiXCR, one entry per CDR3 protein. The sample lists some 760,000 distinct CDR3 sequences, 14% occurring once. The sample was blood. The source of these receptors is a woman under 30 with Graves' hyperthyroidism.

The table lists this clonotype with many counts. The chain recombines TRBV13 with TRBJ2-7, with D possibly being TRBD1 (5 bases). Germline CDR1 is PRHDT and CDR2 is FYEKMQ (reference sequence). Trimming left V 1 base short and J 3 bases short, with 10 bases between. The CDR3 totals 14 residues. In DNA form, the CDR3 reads TGTGCCAGCAGCTTAGCAGGGATGCTCTACGAGCAGTACTTC. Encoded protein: CASSLAGMLYEQYF. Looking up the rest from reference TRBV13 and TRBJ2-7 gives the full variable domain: AAGVIQSPRHLIKEKRETATLKCYPIPRHDTVYWYQQGPGQDPQFLISFYEKMQSDKGSIPDRFSAQQFSDYHSELNMSSLELGDSALYFCASSLAGMLYEQYFGPGTRLTVT.

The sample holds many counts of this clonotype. The CDR3 DNA reads TGTGCCAGCAGCCCACATCGGGGGGCCAATGAGCAGTTCTTC. This sequence encodes CASSPHRGANEQFF. The genes are TRBV13 and TRBJ2-1, with a tentative D call TRBD2 (7 bases). The CDR3 is 14 residues long. V shed 5 bases and J shed 6 bases, with 14 bases lying between them. Looked up from germline, CDR1 is PRHDT and CDR2 is FYEKMQ (reference sequence).

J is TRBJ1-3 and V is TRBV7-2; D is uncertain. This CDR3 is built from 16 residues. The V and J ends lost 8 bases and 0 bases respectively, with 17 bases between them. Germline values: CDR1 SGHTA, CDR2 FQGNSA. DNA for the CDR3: TGTGCCAGCGGCACCCGGACCGCGAGCTCTGGAAACACCATATATTTT. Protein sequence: CASGTRTASSGNTIYF.

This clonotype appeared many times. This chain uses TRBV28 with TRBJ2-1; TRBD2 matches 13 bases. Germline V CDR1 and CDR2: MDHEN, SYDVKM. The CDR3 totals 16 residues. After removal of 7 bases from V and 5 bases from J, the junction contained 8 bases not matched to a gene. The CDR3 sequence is CASNPLGLAGDNEQFF. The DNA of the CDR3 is TGTGCCAGCAACCCCTTAGGACTAGCGGGAGACAATGAGCAGTTCTTC.

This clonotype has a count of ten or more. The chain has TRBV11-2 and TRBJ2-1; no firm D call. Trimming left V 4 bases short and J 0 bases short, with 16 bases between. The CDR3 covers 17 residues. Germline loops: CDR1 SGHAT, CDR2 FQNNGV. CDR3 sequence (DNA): TGTGCCAGCAGCTCCCTAAGCCGATTGAGCTCCTACAATGAGCAGTTCTTC. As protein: CASSSLSRLSSYNEQFF.

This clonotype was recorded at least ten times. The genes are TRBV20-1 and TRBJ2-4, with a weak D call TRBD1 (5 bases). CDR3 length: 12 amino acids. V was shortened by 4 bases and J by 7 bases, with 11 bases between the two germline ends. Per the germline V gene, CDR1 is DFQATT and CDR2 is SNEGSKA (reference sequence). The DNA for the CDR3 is TGCAGTGCTAAGGGGCTTGGGAACATTCAGTACTTC. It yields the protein CSAKGLGNIQYF.

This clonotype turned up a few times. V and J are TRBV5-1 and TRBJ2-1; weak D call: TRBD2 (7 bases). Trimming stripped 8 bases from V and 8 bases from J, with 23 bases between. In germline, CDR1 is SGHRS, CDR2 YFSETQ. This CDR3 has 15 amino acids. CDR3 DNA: TGCGCCAGTGGCCCCAGGGGCGGGAGTACAGATGAGCAGTTCTTC. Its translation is CASGPRGGSTDEQFF.

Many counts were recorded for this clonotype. CDR3 amino acids: CASSPVHADTQYF. For the CDR3, the DNA is TGTGCCAGCTCACCAGTTCACGCCGATACGCAGTATTTT. This sequence joins TRBV18 and TRBJ2-3; D not certain. This CDR3 contains 13 residues. Germline CDR1 is KGHSH and CDR2 is LQKENI. Trimming shortened V by 2 bases and J by 6 bases, and 9 bases separated the two germline ends.

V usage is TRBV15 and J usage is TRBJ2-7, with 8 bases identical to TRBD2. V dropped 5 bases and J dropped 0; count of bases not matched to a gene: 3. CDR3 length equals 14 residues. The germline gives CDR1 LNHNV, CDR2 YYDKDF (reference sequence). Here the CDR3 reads CATSPGLASYEQYF. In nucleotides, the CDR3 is TGTGCCACCAGCCCCGGACTAGCCTCCTACGAGCAGTACTTC.

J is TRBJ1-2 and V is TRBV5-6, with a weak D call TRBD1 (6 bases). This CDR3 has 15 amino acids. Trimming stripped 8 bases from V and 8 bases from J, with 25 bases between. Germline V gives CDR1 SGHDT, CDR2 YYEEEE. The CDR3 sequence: CASDHHDEGEEGYTF. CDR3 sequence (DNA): TGTGCCAGTGACCACCACGACGAGGGGGAGGAGGGCTACACCTTC.

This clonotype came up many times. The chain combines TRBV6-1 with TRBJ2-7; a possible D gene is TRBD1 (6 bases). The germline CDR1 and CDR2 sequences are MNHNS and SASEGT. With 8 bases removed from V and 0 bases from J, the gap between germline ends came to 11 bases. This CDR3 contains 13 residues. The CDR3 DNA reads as TGTGCCAGCCGACAGGCGTACTCCTACGAGCAGTACTTC. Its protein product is CASRQAYSYEQYF.

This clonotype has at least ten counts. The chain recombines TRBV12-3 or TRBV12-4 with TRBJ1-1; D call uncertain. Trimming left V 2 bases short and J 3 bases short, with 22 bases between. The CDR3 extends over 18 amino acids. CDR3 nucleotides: TGTGCCAGCAGTTTATATGCGTTTATGGATCAGTCGTACACTGAAGCTTTCTTT. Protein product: CASSLYAFMDQSYTEAFF.

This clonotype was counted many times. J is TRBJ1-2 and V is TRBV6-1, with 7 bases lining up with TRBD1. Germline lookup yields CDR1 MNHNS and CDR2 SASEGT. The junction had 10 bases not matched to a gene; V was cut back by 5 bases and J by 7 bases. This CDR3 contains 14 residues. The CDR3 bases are TGTGCCAGCAGTCCCGACAGGGCCCCAGCTGGCTACACCTTC. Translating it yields CASSPDRAPAGYTF.

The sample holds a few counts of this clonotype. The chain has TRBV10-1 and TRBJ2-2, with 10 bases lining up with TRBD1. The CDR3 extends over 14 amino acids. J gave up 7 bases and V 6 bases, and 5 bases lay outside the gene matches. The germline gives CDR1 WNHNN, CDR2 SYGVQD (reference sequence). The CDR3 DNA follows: TGCGCCAGCAGCCGACAGGGGGCGAACGGGGAGCTGTTTTTT. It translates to CASSRQGANGELFF.

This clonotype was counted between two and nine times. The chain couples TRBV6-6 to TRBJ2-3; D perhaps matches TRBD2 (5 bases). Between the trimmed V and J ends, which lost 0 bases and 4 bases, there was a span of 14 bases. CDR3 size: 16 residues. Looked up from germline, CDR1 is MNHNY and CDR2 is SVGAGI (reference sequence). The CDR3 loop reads CASSYSLPSGPDTQYF. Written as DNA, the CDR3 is TGTGCCAGCAGTTACTCGCTTCCCAGCGGTCCAGATACGCAGTATTTT.

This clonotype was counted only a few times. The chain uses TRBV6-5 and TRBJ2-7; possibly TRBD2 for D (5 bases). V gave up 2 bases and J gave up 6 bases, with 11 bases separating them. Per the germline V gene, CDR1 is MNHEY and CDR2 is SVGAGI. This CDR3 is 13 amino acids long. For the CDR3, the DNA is TGTGCCAGCAGTTACCGGACTGGCTCCGAGCAGTACTTC. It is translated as CASSYRTGSEQYF.

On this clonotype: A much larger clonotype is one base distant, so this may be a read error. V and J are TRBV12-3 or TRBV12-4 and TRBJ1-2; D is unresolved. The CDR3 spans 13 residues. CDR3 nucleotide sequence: TGTGCCGGCAGTTTAAGTTTAATTTATGGCTACACCTTC. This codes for CAGSLSLIYGYTF.

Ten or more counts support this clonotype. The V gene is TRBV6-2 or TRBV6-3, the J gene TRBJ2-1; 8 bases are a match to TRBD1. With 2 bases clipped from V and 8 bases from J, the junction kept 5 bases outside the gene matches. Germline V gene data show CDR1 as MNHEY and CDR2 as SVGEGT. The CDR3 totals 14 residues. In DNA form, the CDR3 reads TGTGCCAGCAGTTACGGCAGGGGGCGTGATGAGCAGTTCTTC. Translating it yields CASSYGRGRDEQFF.

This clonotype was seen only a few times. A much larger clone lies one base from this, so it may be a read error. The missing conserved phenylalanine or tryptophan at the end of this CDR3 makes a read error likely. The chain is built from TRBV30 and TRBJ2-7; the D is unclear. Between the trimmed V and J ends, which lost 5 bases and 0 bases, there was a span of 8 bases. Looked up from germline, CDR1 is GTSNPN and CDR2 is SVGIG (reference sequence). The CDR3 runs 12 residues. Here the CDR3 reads CAWGDASYEQYS. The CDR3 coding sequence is TGTGCCTGGGGTGACGCCTCCTACGAGCAGTACTCC.

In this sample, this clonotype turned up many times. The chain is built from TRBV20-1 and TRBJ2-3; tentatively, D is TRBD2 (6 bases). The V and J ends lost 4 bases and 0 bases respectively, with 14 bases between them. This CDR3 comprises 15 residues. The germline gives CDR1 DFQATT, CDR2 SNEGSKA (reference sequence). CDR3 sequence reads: CSATPGGTSTDTQYF. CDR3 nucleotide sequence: TGCAGTGCTACCCCAGGCGGGACTAGCACAGATACGCAGTATTTT.